Listed here are 23 T cell receptor beta chains from one sample, sequenced in a study of T-cell memory formation after mild COVID-19. In TCRdb, the 5' RACE reads were re-called with MiXCR into one record per CDR3 protein. There are roughly 300,000 distinct CDR3 sequences in the sample; approximately 8% occur only once, and 22% lies in the top ten. Sequenced: PBMCs or a T cell subset sorted from them (not recorded which). Receptors were obtained from a man between 18 and 35 years old who had mild COVID-19 (a few samples of this study predate the infection). Cell type and time point are not known.

The chain joins TRBV7-2 to TRBJ1-2, with no clear D. The CDR3 has 14 amino acids. Deletions cut 3 bases from V and 0 bases from J, with 8 bases between. The V gene's germline CDR1 is SGHTA and CDR2 FQGNSA. CDR3 sequence reads: CASSFYIANYGYTF. The CDR3, as DNA: TGTGCCAGCAGCTTTTATATAGCTAACTATGGCTACACCTTC. Drawing the rest from reference TRBV7-2 and TRBJ1-2, the complete variable domain is GAGVSQSPSNKVTEKGKDVELRCDPISGHTALYWYRQSLGQGLEFLIYFQGNSAPDKSGLPSDRFSAERTGGSVSTLTIQRTQQEDSAVYLCASSFYIANYGYTFGSGTRLTVV.

This clonotype was detected only a few times. V and J are TRBV2 and TRBJ2-3, with 10 nucleotides matching TRBD1. Germline trimming cut 10 bases from V and 4 bases from J; bases unmatched to any gene: 11. This CDR3 spans 15 amino acids. Germline CDR1 is SNHLY and CDR2 is FYNNEI. This chain's CDR3 is CATTPRQGASDTQYF. DNA for the CDR3: TGTGCCACGACCCCCCGACAGGGGGCCTCAGATACGCAGTATTTT. The full variable domain, rest sourced from reference TRBV2 and TRBJ2-3, is EPEVTQTPSHQVTQMGQEVILRCVPISNHLYFYWYRQILGQKVEFLVSFYNNEISEKSEIFDDQFSVERPDGSNFTLKIRSTKLEDSAMYFCATTPRQGASDTQYFGPGTRLTVL.

There are many counts of this clonotype. The chain uses TRBV7-2 and TRBJ1-6, with 7 bases that match TRBD1. Germline values: CDR1 SGHTA, CDR2 FQGNSA. V lost 5 bases to trimming and J lost 6 bases; unmatched junction nucleotides: 7. The CDR3 is made up of 15 amino acids. The CDR3 nucleotides read TGTGCCAGCAGCGTAAGACAGGGAGGTAATTCACCCCTCCACTTT. Translated, it gives CASSVRQGGNSPLHF.

V usage is TRBV11-2 and J usage is TRBJ1-2, with D unclear. This CDR3 has 13 amino acids. Germline CDR1 reads SGHAT; CDR2 reads FQNNGV. V dropped 5 bases and J dropped 4 bases, with 11 bases sitting between them. The CDR3 region is CASSRFVPYGYTF. Written as DNA, the CDR3 is TGTGCCAGCAGCCGCTTCGTGCCCTATGGCTACACCTTC. Variable domain in full (rest from reference TRBV11-2 and TRBJ1-2): EAGVAQSPRYKIIEKRQSVAFWCNPISGHATLYWYQQILGQGPKLLIQFQNNGVVDDSQLPKDRFSAERLKGVDSTLKIQPAKLEDSAVYLCASSRFVPYGYTFGSGTRLTVV.

The chain uses TRBV24-1 and TRBJ1-5, with TRBD1 matching over 7 bases. V trimming: 4 bases; J trimming: 7 bases; junction bases outside the gene matches: 6. Germline V gene sequence: CDR1 KGHDR, CDR2 SFDVKD. The CDR3 contains 14 residues. CDR3 bases: TGTGCCACCAGTGAGCACAGGGGTTCGCAGCCCCAGCATTTT. Translated, it gives CATSEHRGSQPQHF.

The V gene is TRBV20-1, the J gene TRBJ2-1, with 8 bases aligning to TRBD2. CDR1 is DFQATT and CDR2 is SNEGSKA in the germline V gene (reference sequence). CDR3 length: 15 residues. V was clipped by 6 bases and J by 0 bases; unmatched bases: 7. CDR3 sequence (DNA): TGCAGTGCCCGGGGGGGCGGGGGCTCCTACAATGAGCAGTTCTTC. Its translation is CSARGGGGSYNEQFF.

V gene TRBV15 combines with J gene TRBJ1-6; D unresolved. The ends were cut back, 4 bases at V and 10 bases at J, with 11 bases in the middle. The germline CDR1 and CDR2 sequences are LNHNV and YYDKDF (reference sequence). The CDR3 is 13 residues long. The CDR3 loop reads CATSTEVFSPLHF. The CDR3, as DNA: TGTGCCACCAGCACGGAGGTTTTCTCACCCCTCCACTTT.

This clonotype was recorded a few times. The gene calls are TRBV9 and TRBJ1-3; D gene unclear. Trimming pared 0 bases from V and 2 bases from J, leaving 6 bases between. The germline gives CDR1 SGDLS, CDR2 YYNGEE. The CDR3 spans 14 residues. CDR3 DNA sequence: TGTGCCAGCAGCGTAGCCGGGGCTGGAAACACCATATATTTT. It specifies CASSVAGAGNTIYF.

This chain connects TRBV7-8 to TRBJ2-3, with a tentative D call TRBD1 (7 bases). Germline CDR1 and CDR2: SGHVS and FQNEAQ. V lost 1 base, J lost 5 bases, and 13 bases lay in between. The CDR3 covers 15 residues. CDR3: CASSLVRGAGDTQYF. Here the CDR3 DNA reads TGTGCCAGCAGCTTAGTCAGGGGGGCTGGAGATACGCAGTATTTT.

This clonotype was seen only a few times. The chain couples TRBV7-8 to TRBJ2-2; TRBD1 is a possible D gene (6 bases). Trimming pared 9 bases from V and 3 bases from J, leaving 20 bases between. CDR1 is SGHVS and CDR2 is FQNEAQ in the germline V gene. CDR3 length: 16 residues. This CDR3 reads CASEYRGSKYTGELFF. The DNA for the CDR3 is TGTGCCAGTGAATATAGGGGGTCGAAATACACCGGGGAGCTGTTTTTT.

This clonotype showed up just a few times. The V call is TRBV20-1, the J call TRBJ1-4; the D is unclear. There are 13 residues in the CDR3. V was trimmed by 7 bases and J by 0 bases, leaving 9 bases between them. CDR1 and CDR2 (germline): DFQATT, SNEGSKA (reference sequence). This CDR3 reads CSVEAPTNEKLFF. In DNA form, the CDR3 reads TGCAGTGTTGAGGCCCCAACTAATGAAAAACTGTTTTTT.

This chain uses TRBV28 with TRBJ2-7, with D hard to call. The ends were cut back, 5 bases at V and 4 bases at J, with 15 bases in the middle. Germline CDR1 and CDR2: MDHEN and SYDVKM. The CDR3 runs 14 residues. This CDR3 is CASSPARVGYEQYV. CDR3 DNA: TGTGCCAGCAGTCCCGCAAGGGTAGGTTACGAGCAGTACGTC.

This clonotype was seen repeatedly, ten times or more. This rearrangement joins TRBV7-2 to TRBJ1-6; 7 nucleotides agree with TRBD1. Germline V gives CDR1 SGHTA, CDR2 FQGNSA. The CDR3 consists of 14 residues. V shed 4 bases, J shed 10 bases, and the junction held 7 bases outside the gene matches. The CDR3 protein is CASSSTGWGSPLHF. The CDR3 DNA reads TGTGCCAGCAGCTCGACAGGGTGGGGATCACCCCTCCACTTT.

V usage is TRBV28 and J usage is TRBJ2-3; D unresolved. Trimming pared 8 bases from V and 4 bases from J, leaving 16 bases between. This CDR3 contains 14 residues. The germline V gene encodes CDR1 MDHEN and CDR2 SYDVKM. The CDR3 coding sequence is TGTGCCAGCCAATCCTCTAACACGCCAGATACGCAGTATTTT. Its translation: CASQSSNTPDTQYF.

The rearrangement joins TRBV7-2 to TRBJ1-2; weak D call: TRBD1 (5 bases). Trimming removed 3 bases from V and 4 bases from J, with 12 bases in between. Germline lookup yields CDR1 SGHTA and CDR2 FQGNSA. There are 14 residues in the CDR3. The CDR3 protein is CASSFSGIGYGYTF. CDR3 in DNA: TGTGCCAGCAGCTTTTCAGGGATTGGCTATGGCTACACCTTC.

The chain has TRBV11-2 and TRBJ1-4; D possibly corresponds to TRBD1 (6 bases). Germline CDR1 is SGHAT and CDR2 is FQNNGV. This CDR3 comprises 14 residues. Trimming cost V 5 bases and J 7 bases, with 14 bases left between them. The CDR3 nucleotides are TGTGCCAGCAGCCCCACAGGGAACGGTGAAAAACTGTTTTTT. Protein: CASSPTGNGEKLFF.

This clonotype was counted between two and nine times. The chain employs TRBV4-3 and TRBJ1-6, with D perhaps TRBD1 (5 bases). The CDR3 contains 17 residues. Looked up from germline, CDR1 is LGHNA and CDR2 is YSLEER. Trimming took 0 bases from V and 8 from J, leaving 17 bases between them. The CDR3 sequence: CASSQDVIGHGDSPLHF. In nucleotides, the CDR3 is TGCGCCAGCAGCCAAGATGTTATAGGACACGGGGATTCACCCCTCCACTTT.

This chain uses TRBV10-3 with TRBJ2-1; 9 nucleotides align to TRBD1. V lost 6 bases to trimming and J lost 4 bases; unmatched junction nucleotides: 1. Germline V gene sequence: CDR1 ENHRY, CDR2 SYGVKD. The CDR3 loop spans 13 amino acids. The CDR3 DNA follows: TGTGCCATCAGCGACAGGGGGTACAATGAGCAGTTCTTC. It specifies CAISDRGYNEQFF.

V is TRBV30 and J is TRBJ1-1; perhaps TRBD1 as D (6 bases). The germline V gene has CDR1 GTSNPN and CDR2 SVGIG (reference sequence). The CDR3 sequence is 13 residues long. V lost 3 bases and J lost 4, with 12 bases in between. The CDR3 spells CAWRTGWGTEAFF. DNA for the CDR3: TGTGCCTGGAGGACAGGTTGGGGCACTGAAGCTTTCTTT. Looking up the rest from reference TRBV30 and TRBJ1-1 gives the full variable domain: SQTIHQWPATLVQPVGSPLSLECTVEGTSNPNLYWYRQAAGRGLQLLFYSVGIGQISSEVPQNLSASRPQDRQFILSSKKLLLSDSGFYLCAWRTGWGTEAFFGQGTRLTVV.

V is TRBV29-1 and J is TRBJ1-5, with D maybe TRBD1 (5 bases). Trimming took off 6 bases at V and 1 base at J, with 13 bases between the two ends. The CDR3 extends over 14 amino acids. The germline V gene encodes CDR1 SQVTM and CDR2 ANQGSEA. The CDR3 bases are TGCAGCGTCCGGGACGGCGGGAGCAATCAGCCCCAGCATTTT. Translated: CSVRDGGSNQPQHF.

CDR3 bases: TGCAGTGCTAAGGGGGGGCAAGAGACCCAGTACTTC. It yields the protein CSAKGGQETQYF. This chain links TRBV20-1 with TRBJ2-5; tentative D call: TRBD2 (7 bases). Trimming shortened V by 4 bases and J by 2 bases, and 8 bases separated the two germline ends. Germline V gene sequence: CDR1 DFQATT, CDR2 SNEGSKA (reference sequence). The CDR3 covers 12 residues.

The CDR3 protein is CASSPTQLPNTEAFF. CDR3 sequence (DNA): TGTGCCAGCTCACCGACGCAACTGCCAAACACTGAAGCTTTCTTT. The rearrangement joins TRBV18 to TRBJ1-1; D unresolved. V was cut by 3 bases and J by 2 bases, with 13 bases left in between. Germline V gives CDR1 KGHSH, CDR2 LQKENI. The CDR3 is 15 amino acids.

V gene TRBV5-1 combines with J gene TRBJ2-5; no reliable D call. The CDR3 is made up of 12 amino acids. Between the trimmed V and J ends, which lost 5 bases and 2 bases, there was a span of 7 bases. Germline assignment: CDR1 SGHRS and CDR2 YFSETQ. CDR3 amino acids: CASRRAQETQYF. DNA of the CDR3: TGCGCCAGCAGGAGAGCGCAAGAGACCCAGTACTTC.